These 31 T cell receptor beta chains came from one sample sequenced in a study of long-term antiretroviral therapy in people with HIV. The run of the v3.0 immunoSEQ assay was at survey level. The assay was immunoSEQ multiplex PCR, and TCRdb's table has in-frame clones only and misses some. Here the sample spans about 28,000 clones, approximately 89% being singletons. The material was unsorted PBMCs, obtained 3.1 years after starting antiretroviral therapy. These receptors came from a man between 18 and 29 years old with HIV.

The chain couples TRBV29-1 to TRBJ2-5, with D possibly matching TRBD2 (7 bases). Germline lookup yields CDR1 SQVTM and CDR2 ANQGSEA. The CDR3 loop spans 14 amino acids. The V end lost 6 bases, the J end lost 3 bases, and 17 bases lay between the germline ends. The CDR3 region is CSVLAEGGKETQYF. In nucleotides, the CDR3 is TGCAGCGTGCTAGCGGAAGGGGGGAAAGAGACCCAGTACTTC.

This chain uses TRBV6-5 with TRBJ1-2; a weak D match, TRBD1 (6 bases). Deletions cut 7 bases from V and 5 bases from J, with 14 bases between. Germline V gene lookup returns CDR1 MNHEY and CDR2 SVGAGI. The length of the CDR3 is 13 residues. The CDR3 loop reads CASTPGGQYGYTF. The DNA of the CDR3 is TGTGCCAGCACCCCCGGAGGACAGTATGGCTACACCTTC.

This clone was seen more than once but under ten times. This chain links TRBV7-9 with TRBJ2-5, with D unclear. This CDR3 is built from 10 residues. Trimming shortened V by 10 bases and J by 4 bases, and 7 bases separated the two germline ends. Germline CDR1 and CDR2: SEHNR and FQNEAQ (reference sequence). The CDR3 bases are TGTGCCATTCAAGGAGAGACCCAGTACTTC. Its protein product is CAIQGETQYF.

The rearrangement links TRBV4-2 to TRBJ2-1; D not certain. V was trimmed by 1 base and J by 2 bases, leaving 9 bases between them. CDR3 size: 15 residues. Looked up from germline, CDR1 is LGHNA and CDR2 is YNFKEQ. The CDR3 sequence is CASSQVGGAYNEQFF. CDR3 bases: TGTGCCAGCAGCCAAGTGGGCGGAGCCTACAATGAGCAGTTCTTC.

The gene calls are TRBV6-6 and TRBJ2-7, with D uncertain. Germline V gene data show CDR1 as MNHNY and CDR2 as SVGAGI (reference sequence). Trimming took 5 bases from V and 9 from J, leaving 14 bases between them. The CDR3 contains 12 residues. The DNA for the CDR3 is TGTGCCAGCAGTGCGGACCGGTCTCGGCAGTACTTC. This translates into CASSADRSRQYF.

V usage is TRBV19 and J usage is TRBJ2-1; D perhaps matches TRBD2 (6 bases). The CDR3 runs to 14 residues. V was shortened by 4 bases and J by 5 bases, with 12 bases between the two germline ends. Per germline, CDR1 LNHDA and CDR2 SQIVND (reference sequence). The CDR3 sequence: CASSNAGTDNEQFF. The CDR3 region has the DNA TGTGCCAGTAGTAACGCCGGGACTGACAATGAGCAGTTCTTC.

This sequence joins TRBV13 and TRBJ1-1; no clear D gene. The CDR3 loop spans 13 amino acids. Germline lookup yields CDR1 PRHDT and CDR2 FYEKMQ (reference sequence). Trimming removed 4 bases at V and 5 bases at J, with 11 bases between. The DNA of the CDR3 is TGTGCCAGCAGCTCCTCGGGAGCTACTGAAGCTTTCTTT. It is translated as CASSSSGATEAFF.

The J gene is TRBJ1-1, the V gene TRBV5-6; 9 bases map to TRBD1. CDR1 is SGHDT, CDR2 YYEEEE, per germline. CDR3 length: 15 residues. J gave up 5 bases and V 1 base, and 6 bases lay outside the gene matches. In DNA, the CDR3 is TGTGCCAGCAGCTTGAGTGGACAGGGGAGGACTGAAGCTTTCTTT. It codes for CASSLSGQGRTEAFF. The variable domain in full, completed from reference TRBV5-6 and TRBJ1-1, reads DAGVTQSPTHLIKTRGQQVTLRCSPKSGHDTVSWYQQALGQGPQFIFQYYEEEERQRGNFPDRFSGHQFPNYSSELNVNALLLGDSALYLCASSLSGQGRTEAFFGQGTRLTVV.

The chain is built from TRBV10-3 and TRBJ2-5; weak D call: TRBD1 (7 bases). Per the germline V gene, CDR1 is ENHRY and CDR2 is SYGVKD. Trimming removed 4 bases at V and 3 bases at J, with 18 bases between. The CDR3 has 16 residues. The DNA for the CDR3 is TGTGCCATCAGTGGGTTCGCGGGACAGCCGGAAGAGACCCAGTACTTC. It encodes CAISGFAGQPEETQYF.

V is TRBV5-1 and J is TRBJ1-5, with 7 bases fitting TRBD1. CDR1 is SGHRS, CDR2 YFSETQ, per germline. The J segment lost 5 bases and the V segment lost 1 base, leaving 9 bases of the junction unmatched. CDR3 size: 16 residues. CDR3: CASSLSGTVEHQPQHF. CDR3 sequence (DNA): TGCGCCAGCAGCTTGTCAGGGACAGTCGAACATCAGCCCCAGCATTTT.

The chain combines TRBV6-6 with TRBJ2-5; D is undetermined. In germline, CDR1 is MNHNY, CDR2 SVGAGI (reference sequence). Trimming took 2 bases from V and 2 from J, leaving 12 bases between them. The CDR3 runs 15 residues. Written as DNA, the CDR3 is TGTGCCAGCAGTTACGTAGCAGCAACGCAAGAGACCCAGTACTTC. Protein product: CASSYVAATQETQYF.

CDR3 nucleotides: TGTGCCAGCGCAAAAGGGGCCGGAAACACCATATATTTT. Amino acid sequence: CASAKGAGNTIYF. The V and J genes are TRBV11-2 and TRBJ1-3; a possible D gene is TRBD1 (5 bases). This CDR3 region has 13 residues. Per germline, CDR1 SGHAT and CDR2 FQNNGV. The germline V and J ends were trimmed by 8 bases and 4 bases, with 12 bases remaining between them.

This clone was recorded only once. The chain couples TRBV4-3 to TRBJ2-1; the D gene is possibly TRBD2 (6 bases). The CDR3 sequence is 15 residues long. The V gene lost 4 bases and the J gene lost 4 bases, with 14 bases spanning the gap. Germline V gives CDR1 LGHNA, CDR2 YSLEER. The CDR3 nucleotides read TGCGCCAGCAGCCGTACCGGGACTCCTTACAATGAGCAGTTCTTC. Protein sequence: CASSRTGTPYNEQFF.

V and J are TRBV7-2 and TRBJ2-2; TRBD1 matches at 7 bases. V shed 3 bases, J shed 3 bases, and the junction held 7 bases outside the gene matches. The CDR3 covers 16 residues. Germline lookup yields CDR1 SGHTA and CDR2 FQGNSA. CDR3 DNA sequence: TGTGCCAGCAGCTTGAAGACAGGGTCCGACACCGGGGAGCTGTTTTTT. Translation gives CASSLKTGSDTGELFF.

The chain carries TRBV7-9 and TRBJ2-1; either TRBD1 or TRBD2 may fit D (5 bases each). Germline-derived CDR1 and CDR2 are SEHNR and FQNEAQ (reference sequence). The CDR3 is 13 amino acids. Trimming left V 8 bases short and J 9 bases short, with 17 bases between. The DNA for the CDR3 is TGTGCCAGCGATGGTGGGGGAGATAGTGAGCAGTTCTTC. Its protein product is CASDGGGDSEQFF.

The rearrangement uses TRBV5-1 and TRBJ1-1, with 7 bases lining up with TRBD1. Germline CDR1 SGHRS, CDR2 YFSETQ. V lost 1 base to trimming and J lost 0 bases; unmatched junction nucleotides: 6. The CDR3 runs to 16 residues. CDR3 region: CASSLLQGGMNTEAFF. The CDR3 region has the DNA TGCGCCAGCAGCTTGCTTCAGGGGGGCATGAACACTGAAGCTTTCTTT.

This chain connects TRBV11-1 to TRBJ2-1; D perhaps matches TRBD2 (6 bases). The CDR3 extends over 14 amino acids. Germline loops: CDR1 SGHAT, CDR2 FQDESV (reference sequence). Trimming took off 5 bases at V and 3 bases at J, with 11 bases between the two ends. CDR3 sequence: CASSKGLNYNEQFF. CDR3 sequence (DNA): TGTGCCAGCAGCAAGGGACTTAACTACAATGAGCAGTTCTTC.

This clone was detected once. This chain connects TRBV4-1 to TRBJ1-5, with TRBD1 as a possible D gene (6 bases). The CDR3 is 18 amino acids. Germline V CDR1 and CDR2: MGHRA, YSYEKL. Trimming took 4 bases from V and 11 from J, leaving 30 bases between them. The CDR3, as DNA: TGCGCCAGCAGCCTCGCAACCCGCGGAGCAGGGAGGGGGGGGGCCCAGCATTTT. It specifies CASSLATRGAGRGGAQHF.

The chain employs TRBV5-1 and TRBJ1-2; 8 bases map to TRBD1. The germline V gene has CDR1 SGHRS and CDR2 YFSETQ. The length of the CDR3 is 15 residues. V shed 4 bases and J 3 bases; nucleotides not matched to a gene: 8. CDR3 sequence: CASSPGQGLDYGYTF. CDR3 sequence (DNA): TGCGCCAGCAGCCCCGGACAGGGATTAGACTATGGCTACACCTTC.

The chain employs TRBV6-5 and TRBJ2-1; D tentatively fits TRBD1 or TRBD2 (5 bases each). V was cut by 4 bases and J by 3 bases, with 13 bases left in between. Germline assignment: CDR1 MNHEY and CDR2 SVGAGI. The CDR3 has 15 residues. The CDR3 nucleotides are TGTGCCAGCAGTTCCTCGAGGGGTAGCTACAATGAGCAGTTCTTC. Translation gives CASSSSRGSYNEQFF.

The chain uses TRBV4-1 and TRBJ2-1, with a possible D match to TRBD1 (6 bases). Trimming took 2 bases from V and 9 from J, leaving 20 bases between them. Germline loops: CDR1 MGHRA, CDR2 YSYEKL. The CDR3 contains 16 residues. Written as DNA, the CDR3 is TGCGCCAGCAGCCAATTCTCGGAACAGGGTTGGCCTGAGCAGTTCTTC. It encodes CASSQFSEQGWPEQFF.

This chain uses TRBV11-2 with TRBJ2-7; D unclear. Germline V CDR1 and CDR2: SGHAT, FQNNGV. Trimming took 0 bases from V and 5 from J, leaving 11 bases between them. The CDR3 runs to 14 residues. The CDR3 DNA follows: TGTGCCAGCAGCTTAGACCTCCTAGAGAACGAGCAGTACTTC. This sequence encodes CASSLDLLENEQYF.

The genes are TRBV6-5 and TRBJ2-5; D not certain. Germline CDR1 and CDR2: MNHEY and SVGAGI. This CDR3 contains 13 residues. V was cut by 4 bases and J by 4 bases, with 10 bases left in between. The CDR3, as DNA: TGTGCCAGCAGTTCTCAACAATTAGAGACCCAGTACTTC. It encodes CASSSQQLETQYF.

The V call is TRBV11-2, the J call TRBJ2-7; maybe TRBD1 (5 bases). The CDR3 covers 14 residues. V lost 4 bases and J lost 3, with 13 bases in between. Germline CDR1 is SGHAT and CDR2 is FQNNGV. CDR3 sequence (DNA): TGTGCCAGCAGCTATTGGGGCACCGGCTACGAGCAGTACTTC. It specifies CASSYWGTGYEQYF. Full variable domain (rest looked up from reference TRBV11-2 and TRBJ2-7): EAGVAQSPRYKIIEKRQSVAFWCNPISGHATLYWYQQILGQGPKLLIQFQNNGVVDDSQLPKDRFSAERLKGVDSTLKIQPAKLEDSAVYLCASSYWGTGYEQYFGPGTRLTVT.

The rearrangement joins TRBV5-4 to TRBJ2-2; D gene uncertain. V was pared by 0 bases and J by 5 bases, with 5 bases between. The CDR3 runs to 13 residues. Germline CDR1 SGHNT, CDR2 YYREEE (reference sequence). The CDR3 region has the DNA TGTGCCAGCAGCTTGGCCCTTACCGGGGAGCTGTTTTTT. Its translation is CASSLALTGELFF.

CDR3 loop: CASSQSIRTEAFF. In DNA, the CDR3 is TGTGCCAGCAGCCAAAGTATTCGTACTGAAGCTTTCTTT. This sequence joins TRBV4-2 and TRBJ1-1; D remains unclear. Deletions cut 2 bases from V and 5 bases from J, with 9 bases between. CDR1 LGHNA and CDR2 YNFKEQ come from the germline V gene. CDR3 length equals 13 residues.

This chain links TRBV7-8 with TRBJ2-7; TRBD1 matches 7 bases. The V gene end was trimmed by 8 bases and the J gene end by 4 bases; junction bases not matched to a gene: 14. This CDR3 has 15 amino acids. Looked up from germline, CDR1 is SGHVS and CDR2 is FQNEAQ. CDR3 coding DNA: TGTGCCAGCGGACCGTCGAGGGGACAGATGTACGAGCAGTACTTC. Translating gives CASGPSRGQMYEQYF.

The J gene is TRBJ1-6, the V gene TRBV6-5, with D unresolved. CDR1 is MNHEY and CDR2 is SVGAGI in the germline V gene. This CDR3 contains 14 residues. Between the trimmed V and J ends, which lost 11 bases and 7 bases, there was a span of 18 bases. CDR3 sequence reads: CASSKVSANSPLHF. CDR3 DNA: TGTGCCTCCAGCAAGGTGTCGGCAAATTCACCCCTCCACTTT.

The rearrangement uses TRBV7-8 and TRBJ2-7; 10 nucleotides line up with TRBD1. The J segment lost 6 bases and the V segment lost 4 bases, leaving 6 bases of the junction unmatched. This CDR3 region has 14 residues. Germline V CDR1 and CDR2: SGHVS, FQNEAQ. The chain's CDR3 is CASSSPGTGAEQYF. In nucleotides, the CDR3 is TGTGCCAGCAGCTCCCCCGGGACAGGGGCCGAGCAGTACTTC.

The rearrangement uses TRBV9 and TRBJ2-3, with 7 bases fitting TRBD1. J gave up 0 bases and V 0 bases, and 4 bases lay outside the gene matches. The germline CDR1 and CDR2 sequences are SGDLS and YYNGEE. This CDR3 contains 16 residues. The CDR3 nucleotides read TGTGCCAGCAGCGTAGGGGGACAGATAAGCACAGATACGCAGTATTTT. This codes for CASSVGGQISTDTQYF.

The CDR3 sequence: CASSLAGGPFTDTQYF. In nucleotides, the CDR3 is TGTGCCAGCAGCTTGGCAGGCGGCCCATTCACAGATACGCAGTATTTT. The chain couples TRBV5-5 to TRBJ2-3, with D unclear. CDR3 length equals 16 residues. The germline gives CDR1 SGHKS, CDR2 YYEKEE (reference sequence). V was trimmed by 0 bases and J by 2 bases, leaving 13 bases between them.